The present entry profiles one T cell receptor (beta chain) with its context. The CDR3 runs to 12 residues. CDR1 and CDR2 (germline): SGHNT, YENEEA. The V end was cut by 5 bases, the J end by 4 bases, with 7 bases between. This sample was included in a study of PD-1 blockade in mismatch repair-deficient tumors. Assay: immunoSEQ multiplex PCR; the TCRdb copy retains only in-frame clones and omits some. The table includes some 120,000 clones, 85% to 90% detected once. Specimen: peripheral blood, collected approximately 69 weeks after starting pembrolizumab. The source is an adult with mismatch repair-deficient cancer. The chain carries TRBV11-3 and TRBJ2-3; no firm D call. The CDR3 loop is CASSPAPDTQYF. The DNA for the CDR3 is TGTGCCAGCAGCCCCGCCCCAGATACGCAGTATTTT.